The sample holds a few counts of the clone carrying this T cell receptor beta chain. No antigen is known for it. The sample belongs to a study of PD-1 blockade in classical Hodgkin lymphoma. Study-wide points: Complete responders matched newly diagnosed patients in baseline diversity. With CD4+ cells, TCR diversity rose significantly by C4D1, but not with CD8+ cells. TCR diversity at baseline was reported to be reduced in newly diagnosed patients relative to healthy donors.

Relapses following autologous stem cell transplantation were seen in all patients, with brentuximab vedotin exposure varying. The assay was immunoSEQ multiplex PCR, and TCRdb's table has in-frame clones only and misses some. Among roughly 15,000 clones, roughly two thirds were seen once, and the ten largest hold about 10%. This CDR3 is built from 15 residues. From germline, CDR1 is MNHEY and CDR2 SMNVEV (reference sequence). Trimming shortened V by 0 bases and J by 2 bases, and 8 bases separated the two germline ends. The rearrangement uses TRBV27 and TRBJ1-5, with D uncertain. Sequenced material: peripheral blood mononuclear cells (PBMCs), taken at baseline. This receptor was identified in a human donor with classical Hodgkin lymphoma. In nucleotides, the CDR3 is TGTGCCAGCAGTTTATCGTGGCAAGGCAATCAGCCCCAGCATTTT. Translating gives CASSLSWQGNQPQHF.